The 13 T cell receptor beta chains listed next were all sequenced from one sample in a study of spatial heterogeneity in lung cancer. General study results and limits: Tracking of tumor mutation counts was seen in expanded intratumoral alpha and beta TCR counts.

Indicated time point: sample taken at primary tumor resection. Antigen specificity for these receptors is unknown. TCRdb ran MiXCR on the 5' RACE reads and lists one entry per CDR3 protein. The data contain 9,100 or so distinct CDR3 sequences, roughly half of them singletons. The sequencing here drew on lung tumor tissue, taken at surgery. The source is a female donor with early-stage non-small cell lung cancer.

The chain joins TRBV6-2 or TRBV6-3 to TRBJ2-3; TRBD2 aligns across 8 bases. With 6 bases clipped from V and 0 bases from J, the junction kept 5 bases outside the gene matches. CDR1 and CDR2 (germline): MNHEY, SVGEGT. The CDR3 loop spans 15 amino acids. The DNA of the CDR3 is TGTGCCAGCAGACTGAGCGGGGGCAGCACAGATACGCAGTATTTT. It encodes CASRLSGGSTDTQYF.

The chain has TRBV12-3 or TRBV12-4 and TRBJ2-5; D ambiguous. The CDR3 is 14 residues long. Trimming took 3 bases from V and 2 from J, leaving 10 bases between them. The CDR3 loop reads CASSLVGTQETQYF. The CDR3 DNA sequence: TGTGCCAGCAGTTTGGTTGGAACTCAAGAGACCCAGTACTTC.

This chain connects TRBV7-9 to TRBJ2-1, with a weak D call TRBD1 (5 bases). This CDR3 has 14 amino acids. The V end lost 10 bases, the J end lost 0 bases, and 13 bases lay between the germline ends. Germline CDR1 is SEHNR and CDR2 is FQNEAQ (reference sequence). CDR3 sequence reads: CATPTGSSYNEQFF. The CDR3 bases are TGTGCCACCCCAACAGGTAGCTCCTACAATGAGCAGTTCTTC.

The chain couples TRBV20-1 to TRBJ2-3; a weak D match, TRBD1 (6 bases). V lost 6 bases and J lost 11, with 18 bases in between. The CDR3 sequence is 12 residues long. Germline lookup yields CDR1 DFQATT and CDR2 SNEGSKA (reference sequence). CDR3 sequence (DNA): TGCAGTGCCCCCTCTCGGTGGACAGAGCAGTATTTT. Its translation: CSAPSRWTEQYF.

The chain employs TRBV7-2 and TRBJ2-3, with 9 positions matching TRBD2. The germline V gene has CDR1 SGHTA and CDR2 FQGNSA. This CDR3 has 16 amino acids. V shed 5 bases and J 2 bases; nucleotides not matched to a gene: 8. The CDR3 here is CASSQKRGALTDTQYF. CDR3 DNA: TGTGCCAGCAGCCAAAAGCGGGGGGCTCTCACAGATACGCAGTATTTT.

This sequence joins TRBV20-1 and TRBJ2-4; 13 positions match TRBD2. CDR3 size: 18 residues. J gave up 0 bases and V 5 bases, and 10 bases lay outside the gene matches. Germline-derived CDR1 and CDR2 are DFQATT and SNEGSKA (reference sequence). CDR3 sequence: CSAHPGLAGSLAKNIQYF. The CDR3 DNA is TGCAGTGCTCATCCGGGACTAGCGGGATCACTAGCCAAAAACATTCAGTACTTC.

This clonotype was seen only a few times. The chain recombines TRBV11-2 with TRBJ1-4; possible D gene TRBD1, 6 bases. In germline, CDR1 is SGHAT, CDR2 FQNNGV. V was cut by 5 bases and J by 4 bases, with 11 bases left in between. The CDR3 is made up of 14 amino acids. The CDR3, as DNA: TGTGCCAGCAGCCCACGGGACATTAATGAAAAACTGTTTTTT. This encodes CASSPRDINEKLFF.

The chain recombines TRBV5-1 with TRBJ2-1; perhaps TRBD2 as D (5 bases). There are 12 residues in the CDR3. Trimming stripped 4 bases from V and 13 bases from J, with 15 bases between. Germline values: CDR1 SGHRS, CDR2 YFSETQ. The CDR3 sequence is CASSPDYDTQFF. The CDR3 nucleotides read TGCGCCAGCAGCCCTGACTATGACACCCAGTTCTTC.

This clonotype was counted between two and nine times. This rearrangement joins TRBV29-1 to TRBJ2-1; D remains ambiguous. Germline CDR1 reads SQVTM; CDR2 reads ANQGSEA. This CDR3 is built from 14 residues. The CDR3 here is CSARFEVGYNEQFF. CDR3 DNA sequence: TGCAGTGCCCGGTTTGAGGTTGGGTACAATGAGCAGTTCTTC.

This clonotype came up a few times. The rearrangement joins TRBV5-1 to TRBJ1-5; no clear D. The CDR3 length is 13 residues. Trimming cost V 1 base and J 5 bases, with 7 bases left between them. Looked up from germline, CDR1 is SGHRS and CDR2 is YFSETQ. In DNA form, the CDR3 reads TGCGCCAGCAGCTTGAACAGAGATCAGCCCCAGCATTTT. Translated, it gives CASSLNRDQPQHF.

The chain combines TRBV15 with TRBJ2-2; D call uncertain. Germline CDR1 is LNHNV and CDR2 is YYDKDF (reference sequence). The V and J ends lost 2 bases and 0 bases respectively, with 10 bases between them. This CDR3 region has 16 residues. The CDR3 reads CATSRHHRSNTGELFF. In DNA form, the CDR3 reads TGTGCCACCAGCAGACATCATCGGTCGAACACCGGGGAGCTGTTTTTT.

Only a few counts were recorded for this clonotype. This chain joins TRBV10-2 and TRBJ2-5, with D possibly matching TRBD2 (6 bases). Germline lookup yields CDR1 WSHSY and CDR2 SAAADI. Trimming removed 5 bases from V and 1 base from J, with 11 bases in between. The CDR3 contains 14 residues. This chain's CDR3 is CASSFGGIQETQYF. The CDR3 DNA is TGCGCCAGCAGTTTCGGAGGGATCCAAGAGACCCAGTACTTC.

CDR3 sequence: CASSEISWGTEAFF. CDR3 DNA: TGCGCCAGCAGCGAAATTTCCTGGGGCACTGAAGCTTTCTTT. The chain recombines TRBV5-1 with TRBJ1-1; unclear D gene. V lost 4 bases and J lost 4, with 14 bases in between. Germline V gene sequence: CDR1 SGHRS, CDR2 YFSETQ. The CDR3 has 14 residues.